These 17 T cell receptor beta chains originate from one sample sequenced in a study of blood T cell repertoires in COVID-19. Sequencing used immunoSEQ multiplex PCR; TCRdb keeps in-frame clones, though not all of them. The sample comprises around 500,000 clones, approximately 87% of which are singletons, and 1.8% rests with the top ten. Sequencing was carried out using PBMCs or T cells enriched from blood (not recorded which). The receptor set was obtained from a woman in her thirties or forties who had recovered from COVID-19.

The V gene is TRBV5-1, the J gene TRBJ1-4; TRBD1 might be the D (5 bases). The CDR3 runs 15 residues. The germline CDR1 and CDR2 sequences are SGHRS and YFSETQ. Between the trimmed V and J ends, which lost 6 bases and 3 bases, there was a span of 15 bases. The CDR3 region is CASKQGFASNEKLFF. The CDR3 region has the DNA TGCGCCAGCAAGCAGGGATTCGCTTCTAATGAAAAACTGTTTTTT.

CDR3 residues: CASSSDRANTGELFF. In DNA, the CDR3 is TGTGCCAGCAGCTCGGACAGGGCGAACACCGGGGAGCTGTTTTTT. This chain links TRBV9 with TRBJ2-2; TRBD1 matches 8 bases. Germline assignment: CDR1 SGDLS and CDR2 YYNGEE. This CDR3 region has 15 residues. The V segment lost 4 bases and the J segment 0 bases; nucleotides outside the gene matches: 2.

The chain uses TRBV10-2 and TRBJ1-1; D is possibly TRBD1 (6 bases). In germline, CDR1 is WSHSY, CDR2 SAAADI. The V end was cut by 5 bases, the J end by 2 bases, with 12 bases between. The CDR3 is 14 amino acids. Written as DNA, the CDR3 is TGCGCCAGCAGTACACAGGGTAGAAACACTGAAGCTTTCTTT. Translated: CASSTQGRNTEAFF.

The CDR3 sequence: CASSLGTGALTDTQYF. Written as DNA, the CDR3 is TGCGCCAGCAGCTTGGGCACAGGGGCCCTCACAGATACGCAGTATTTT. The J gene is TRBJ2-3, the V gene TRBV5-1; 7 nucleotides agree with TRBD1. V lost 0 bases, J lost 2 bases, and 6 bases stayed unmatched. The CDR3 is 16 residues long. Germline V gene data show CDR1 as SGHRS and CDR2 as YFSETQ.

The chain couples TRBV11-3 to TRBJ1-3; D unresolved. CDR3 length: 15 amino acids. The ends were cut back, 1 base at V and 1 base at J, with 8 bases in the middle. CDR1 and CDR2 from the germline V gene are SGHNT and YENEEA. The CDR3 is CASSLVTASGNTIYF. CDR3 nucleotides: TGTGCCAGCAGCTTAGTCACAGCATCTGGAAACACCATATATTTT. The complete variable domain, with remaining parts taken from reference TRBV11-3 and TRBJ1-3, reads EAGVVQSPRYKIIEKKQPVAFWCNPISGHNTLYWYLQNLGQGPELLIRYENEEAVDDSQLPKDRFSAERLKGVDSTLKIQPAELGDSAVYLCASSLVTASGNTIYFGEGSWLTVV.

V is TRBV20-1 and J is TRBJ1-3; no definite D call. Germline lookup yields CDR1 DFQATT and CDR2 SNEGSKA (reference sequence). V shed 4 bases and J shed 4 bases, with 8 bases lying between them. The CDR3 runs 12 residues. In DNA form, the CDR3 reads TGCAGTGCTAATGATCTAGGAAACACCATATATTTT. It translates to CSANDLGNTIYF.

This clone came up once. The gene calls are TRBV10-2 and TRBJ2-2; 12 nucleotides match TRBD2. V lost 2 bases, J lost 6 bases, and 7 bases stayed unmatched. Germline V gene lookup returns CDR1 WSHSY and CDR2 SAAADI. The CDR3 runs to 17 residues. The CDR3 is CASSERLAGEASGELFF. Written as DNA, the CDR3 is TGCGCCAGCAGTGAGAGACTAGCGGGAGAAGCGTCCGGGGAGCTGTTTTTT.

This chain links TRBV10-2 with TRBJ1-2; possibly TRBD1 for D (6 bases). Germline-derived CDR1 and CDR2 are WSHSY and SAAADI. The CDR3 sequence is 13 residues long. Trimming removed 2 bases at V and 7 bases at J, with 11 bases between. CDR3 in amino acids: CASSENRAGGYTF. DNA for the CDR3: TGCGCCAGCAGTGAGAACAGGGCAGGTGGCTACACCTTC.

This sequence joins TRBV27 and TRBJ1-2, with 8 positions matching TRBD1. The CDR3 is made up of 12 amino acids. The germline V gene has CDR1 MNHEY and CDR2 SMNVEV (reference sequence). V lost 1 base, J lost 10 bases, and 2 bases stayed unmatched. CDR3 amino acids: CASSLWGQAYTF. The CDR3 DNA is TGTGCCAGCAGTTTATGGGGACAGGCCTACACCTTC.

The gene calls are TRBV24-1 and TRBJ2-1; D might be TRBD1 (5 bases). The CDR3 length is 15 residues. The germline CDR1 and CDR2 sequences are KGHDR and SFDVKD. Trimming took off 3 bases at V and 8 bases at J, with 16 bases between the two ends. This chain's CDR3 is CATSDPDGLRDEQFF. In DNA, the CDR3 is TGTGCCACCAGTGATCCGGACGGGCTCAGGGATGAGCAGTTCTTC.

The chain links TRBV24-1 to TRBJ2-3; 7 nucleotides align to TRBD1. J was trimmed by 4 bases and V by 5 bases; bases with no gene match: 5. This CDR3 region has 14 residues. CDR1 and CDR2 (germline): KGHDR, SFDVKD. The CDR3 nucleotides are TGTGCCACCAGTGTGTCAGGGGGAGCAGATACGCAGTATTTT. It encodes CATSVSGGADTQYF.

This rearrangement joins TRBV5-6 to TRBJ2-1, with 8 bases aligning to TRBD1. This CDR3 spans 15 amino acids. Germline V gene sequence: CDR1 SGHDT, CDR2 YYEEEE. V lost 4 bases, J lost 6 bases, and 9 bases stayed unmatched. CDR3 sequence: CASSPPAGGLNEQFF. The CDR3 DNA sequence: TGTGCCAGCAGCCCCCCAGCAGGGGGCCTCAATGAGCAGTTCTTC.

This chain's CDR3 is CASSAGTGALQETQYF. CDR3 DNA: TGTGCCAGCAGCGCGGGGACAGGGGCTCTCCAAGAGACCCAGTACTTC. This chain joins TRBV5-8 and TRBJ2-5; the match to TRBD1 covers 10 bases. Trimming removed 4 bases from V and 1 base from J; junction bases left unmatched: 7. CDR1 SGHTS and CDR2 YDEGEE come from the germline V gene. CDR3 length equals 16 residues.

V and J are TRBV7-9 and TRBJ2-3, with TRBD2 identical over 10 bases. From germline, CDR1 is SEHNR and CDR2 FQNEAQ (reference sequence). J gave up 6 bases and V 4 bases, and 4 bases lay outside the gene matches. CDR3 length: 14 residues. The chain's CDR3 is CASSSSGSRDTQYF. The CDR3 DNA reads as TGTGCCAGCAGCTCTAGCGGGAGTCGTGATACGCAGTATTTT.

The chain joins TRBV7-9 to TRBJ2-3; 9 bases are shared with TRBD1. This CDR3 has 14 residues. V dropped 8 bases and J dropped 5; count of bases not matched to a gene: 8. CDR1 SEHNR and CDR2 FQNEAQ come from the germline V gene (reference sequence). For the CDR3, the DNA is TGTGCCAGCGTTGGGGGACAGGGTAAAGATACGCAGTATTTT. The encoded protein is CASVGGQGKDTQYF.

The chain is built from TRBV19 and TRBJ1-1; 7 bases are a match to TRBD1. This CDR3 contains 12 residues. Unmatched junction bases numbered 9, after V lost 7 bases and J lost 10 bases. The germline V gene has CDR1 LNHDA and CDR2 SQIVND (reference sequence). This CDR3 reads CASTATGLRAFF. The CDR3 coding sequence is TGTGCCAGTACCGCGACAGGGTTGCGAGCTTTCTTT.

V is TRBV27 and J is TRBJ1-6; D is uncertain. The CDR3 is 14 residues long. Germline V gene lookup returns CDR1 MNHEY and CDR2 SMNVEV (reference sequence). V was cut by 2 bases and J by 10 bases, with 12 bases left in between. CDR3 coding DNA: TGTGCCAGCAGTTTAGGGCAGTCTCTCTCACCCCTCCACTTT. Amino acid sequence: CASSLGQSLSPLHF.